The 19 T cell receptor beta chains listed next were all sequenced from one sample in a study of cytomegalovirus exposure and HLA in healthy donors. PCR amplification relied on 60 Vbeta primers (plus 13 Jbeta primers). Data came from immunoSEQ multiplex PCR; TCRdb stores just in-frame clones and leaves some out. Of roughly 120,000 clones detected, 75% appear once; the ten largest clones hold 2.5% to 3.5%. Sequencing used PBMCs. The source of these receptors is a woman aged 40 to 49 in good health and CMV-seropositive.

The V call is TRBV28, the J call TRBJ1-4; no clear D gene. Deletions cut 8 bases from V and 7 bases from J, with 14 bases between. CDR3 length equals 13 residues. The germline CDR1 and CDR2 sequences are MDHEN and SYDVKM. In DNA form, the CDR3 reads TGTGCCAGCTCCCTCTCGGGTAGTGAAAAACTGTTTTTT. This gives the protein CASSLSGSEKLFF. Using reference TRBV28 and TRBJ1-4 for the parts outside the CDR3, the full variable domain is DVKVTQSSRYLVKRTGEKVFLECVQDMDHENMFWYRQDPGLGLRLIYFSYDVKMKEKGDIPEGYSVSREKKERFSLILESASTNQTSMYLCASSLSGSEKLFFGSGTQLSVL.

This rearrangement joins TRBV30 to TRBJ1-5; D possibly corresponds to TRBD1 (6 bases). V lost 7 bases to trimming and J lost 3 bases, with 16 bases between them. The CDR3 sequence is 14 residues long. CDR1 is GTSNPN and CDR2 is SVGIG in the germline V gene (reference sequence). CDR3 loop: CAYRKQGNNQPQHF. CDR3 DNA sequence: TGTGCCTACCGAAAACAGGGAAACAATCAGCCCCAGCATTTT.

The rearrangement links TRBV7-2 to TRBJ1-2; TRBD1 matches at 10 bases. J gave up 2 bases and V 7 bases, and 7 bases lay outside the gene matches. Germline V gene lookup returns CDR1 SGHTA and CDR2 FQGNSA. This CDR3 contains 15 residues. CDR3 nucleotides: TGTGCCAGCACCCTTCCGGGACAGGGGAACTATGGCTACACCTTC. This codes for CASTLPGQGNYGYTF.

This chain joins TRBV7-3 and TRBJ2-7; tentatively, D is TRBD2 (6 bases). Per germline, CDR1 SGHTA and CDR2 FQGTGA. This CDR3 spans 14 amino acids. The V gene lost 5 bases and the J gene lost 2 bases, with 13 bases spanning the gap. The CDR3 loop is CASSPAGSAYEQYF. CDR3 in DNA: TGTGCCAGCAGCCCCGCGGGGTCCGCCTACGAGCAGTACTTC.

There are a few counts of this clone. This chain's CDR3 is CASVLNTEAFF. In DNA form, the CDR3 reads TGTGCCTCGGTCCTAAACACTGAAGCTTTCTTT. This chain joins TRBV30 and TRBJ1-1; D remains unclear. CDR1 and CDR2 from the germline V gene are GTSNPN and SVGIG (reference sequence). The CDR3 length is 11 residues. Trimming took off 7 bases at V and 2 bases at J, with 8 bases between the two ends.

The rearrangement joins TRBV19 to TRBJ1-1; 7 bases agree with TRBD1. J was trimmed by 4 bases and V by 6 bases; bases with no gene match: 8. CDR3 length equals 14 residues. CDR1 is LNHDA and CDR2 is SQIVND in the germline V gene (reference sequence). The CDR3 reads CASREGRGATEAFF. The CDR3 coding sequence is TGTGCCAGTAGGGAGGGCAGGGGGGCCACTGAAGCTTTCTTT.

J is TRBJ2-5 and V is TRBV7-8; 7 nucleotides match TRBD2. This CDR3 comprises 15 residues. V shed 1 base and J 3 bases; nucleotides not matched to a gene: 5. CDR1 and CDR2 (germline): SGHVS, FQNEAQ. CDR3 amino acids: CASSLGWGGKETQYF. CDR3 sequence (DNA): TGTGCCAGCAGCTTAGGGTGGGGGGGAAAAGAGACCCAGTACTTC.

This clone has just one count. The V and J genes are TRBV18 and TRBJ1-2; 8 nucleotides line up with TRBD1. Germline CDR1 and CDR2: KGHSH and LQKENI. The CDR3 consists of 15 residues. With V trimmed by 5 bases and J by 2 bases, 7 bases remained unmatched. Here the CDR3 reads CASSTGTGGNYGYTF. The CDR3 DNA follows: TGTGCCAGCTCAACCGGGACAGGCGGAAACTATGGCTACACCTTC. Looking up the rest from reference TRBV18 and TRBJ1-2 gives the full variable domain: NAGVMQNPRHLVRRRGQEARLRCSPMKGHSHVYWYRQLPEEGLKFMVYLQKENIIDESGMPKERFSAEFPKEGPSILRIQQVVRGDSAAYFCASSTGTGGNYGYTFGSGTRLTVV.

The rearrangement joins TRBV18 to TRBJ2-7, with D maybe TRBD2 (6 bases). Trimming removed 6 bases from V and 2 bases from J, with 14 bases in between. Looked up from germline, CDR1 is KGHSH and CDR2 is LQKENI. CDR3 size: 14 residues. The CDR3 reads CASSIDSGPYEQYF. In nucleotides, the CDR3 is TGTGCCAGCTCTATCGACAGCGGGCCCTACGAGCAGTACTTC. Based on the CDR3 plus reference TRBV18 and TRBJ2-7, the full variable domain is NAGVMQNPRHLVRRRGQEARLRCSPMKGHSHVYWYRQLPEEGLKFMVYLQKENIIDESGMPKERFSAEFPKEGPSILRIQQVVRGDSAAYFCASSIDSGPYEQYFGPGTRLTVT.

V gene TRBV6-5 combines with J gene TRBJ2-1; 7 bases are shared with TRBD2. V lost 7 bases to trimming and J lost 6 bases; unmatched junction nucleotides: 3. Germline values: CDR1 MNHEY, CDR2 SVGAGI. This CDR3 spans 12 amino acids. CDR3 in DNA: TGTGCCAGCACGGGGAGGGGCAATGAGCAGTTCTTC. Its protein product is CASTGRGNEQFF.

J is TRBJ2-1 and V is TRBV30; 8 nucleotides match TRBD2. Looked up from germline, CDR1 is GTSNPN and CDR2 is SVGIG (reference sequence). The CDR3 sequence is 15 residues long. After removal of 0 bases from V and 12 bases from J, the junction contained 13 bases not matched to a gene. In nucleotides, the CDR3 is TGTGCCTGGAGTGTTCTTTTCGGGGCGGGAGGCCTGCAGTTCTTC. This translates into CAWSVLFGAGGLQFF.

V gene TRBV30 combines with J gene TRBJ1-5, with D perhaps matching TRBD1 (6 bases). The CDR3 covers 15 residues. Germline-derived CDR1 and CDR2 are GTSNPN and SVGIG (reference sequence). V was cut by 5 bases and J by 1 base, with 15 bases left in between. The CDR3 region has the DNA TGTGCCTGGGGTGGTGGGGGCGTAAGCAATCAGCCCCAGCATTTT. Encoded protein: CAWGGGGVSNQPQHF. Full variable domain (outside the CDR3, taken from reference TRBV30 and TRBJ1-5): SQTIHQWPATLVQPVGSPLSLECTVEGTSNPNLYWYRQAAGRGLQLLFYSVGIGQISSEVPQNLSASRPQDRQFILSSKKLLLSDSGFYLCAWGGGGVSNQPQHFGDGTRLSIL.

The chain employs TRBV28 and TRBJ2-5; perhaps TRBD2 as D (5 bases). The V and J ends lost 3 bases and 5 bases respectively, with 10 bases between them. Germline lookup yields CDR1 MDHEN and CDR2 SYDVKM. The CDR3 is 13 amino acids. The CDR3 sequence is CASSFTGIETQYF. The CDR3 DNA is TGTGCCAGCAGTTTCACGGGGATTGAGACCCAGTACTTC.

The genes are TRBV15 and TRBJ1-5, with D possibly being TRBD1 (6 bases). V dropped 3 bases and J dropped 3 bases, with 9 bases sitting between them. The CDR3 is 14 amino acids. Germline V gene lookup returns CDR1 LNHNV and CDR2 YYDKDF (reference sequence). DNA for the CDR3: TGTGCCACCAGCAGTAACAGGGCCAATCAGCCCCAGCATTTT. Amino acids: CATSSNRANQPQHF.

This rearrangement joins TRBV7-2 to TRBJ1-1; perhaps TRBD1 as D (5 bases). Germline V CDR1 and CDR2: SGHTA, FQGNSA. The V gene lost 3 bases and the J gene lost 1 base, with 15 bases spanning the gap. This CDR3 comprises 16 residues. The CDR3 is CASSFLAVGGNTEAFF. For the CDR3, the DNA is TGTGCCAGCAGCTTCCTCGCTGTGGGGGGGAACACTGAAGCTTTCTTT.

The chain uses TRBV6-6 and TRBJ2-1, with D possibly TRBD2 on 5 matching bases. Germline CDR1 and CDR2: MNHNY and SVGAGI (reference sequence). The V end lost 2 bases, the J end lost 4 bases, and 12 bases lay between the germline ends. This CDR3 contains 15 residues. CDR3 loop: CASSYPGSGYNEQFF. Here the CDR3 DNA reads TGTGCCAGCAGTTACCCGGGAAGTGGGTACAATGAGCAGTTCTTC.

This clone is a singleton in its sample. This sequence joins TRBV4-3 and TRBJ2-1; 8 positions agree with TRBD1. The CDR3 is 18 residues long. V was clipped by 0 bases and J by 0 bases; unmatched bases: 7. CDR1 and CDR2 (germline): LGHNA, YSLEER. CDR3 in DNA: TGCGCCAGCAGCCAAGATCCAGGGGGCTGGGGCTCCTACAATGAGCAGTTCTTC. Amino acids: CASSQDPGGWGSYNEQFF.

The sample holds many counts of this clone. The chain couples TRBV13 to TRBJ1-1; D unresolved. Germline CDR1 is PRHDT and CDR2 is FYEKMQ (reference sequence). Trimming took off 5 bases at V and 5 bases at J, with 15 bases between the two ends. This CDR3 has 14 residues. The CDR3 DNA reads as TGTGCCAGCAGCCTAGCAAATCTTCGGACTGAAGCTTTCTTT. Translated: CASSLANLRTEAFF.

The V call is TRBV5-1, the J call TRBJ2-7; 8 nucleotides agree with TRBD2. The V gene end was trimmed by 2 bases and the J gene end by 3 bases; junction bases not matched to a gene: 4. The CDR3 length is 14 residues. CDR1 is SGHRS and CDR2 is YFSETQ in the germline V gene. This CDR3 is CASSFNGRGYEQYF. CDR3 DNA sequence: TGCGCCAGCAGCTTCAACGGGAGGGGCTACGAGCAGTACTTC.